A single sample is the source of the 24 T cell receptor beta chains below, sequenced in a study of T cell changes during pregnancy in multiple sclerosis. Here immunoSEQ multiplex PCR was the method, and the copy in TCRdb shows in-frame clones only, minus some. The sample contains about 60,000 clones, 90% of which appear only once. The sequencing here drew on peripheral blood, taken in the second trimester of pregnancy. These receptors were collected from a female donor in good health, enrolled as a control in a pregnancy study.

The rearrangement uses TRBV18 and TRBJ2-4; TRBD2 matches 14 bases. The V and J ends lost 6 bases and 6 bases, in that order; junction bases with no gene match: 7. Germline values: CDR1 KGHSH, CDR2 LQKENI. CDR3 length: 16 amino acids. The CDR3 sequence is CASSPPGTSGRNIQYF. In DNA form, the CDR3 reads TGTGCCAGCTCCCCCCCTGGGACTAGCGGGAGAAACATTCAGTACTTC.

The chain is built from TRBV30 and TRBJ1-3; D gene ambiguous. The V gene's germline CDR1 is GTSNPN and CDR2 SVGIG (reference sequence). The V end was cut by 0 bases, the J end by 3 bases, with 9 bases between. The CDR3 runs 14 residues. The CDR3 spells CAWSVGQSGNTIYF. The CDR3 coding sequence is TGTGCCTGGAGTGTCGGTCAAAGTGGAAACACCATATATTTT.

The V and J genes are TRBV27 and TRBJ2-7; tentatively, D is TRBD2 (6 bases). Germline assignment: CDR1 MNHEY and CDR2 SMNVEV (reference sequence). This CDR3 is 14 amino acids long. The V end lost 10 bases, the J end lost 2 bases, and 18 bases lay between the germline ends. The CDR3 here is CATSATRSPYEQYF. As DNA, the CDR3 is TGTGCCACCTCCGCGACTAGGTCGCCCTACGAGCAGTACTTC.

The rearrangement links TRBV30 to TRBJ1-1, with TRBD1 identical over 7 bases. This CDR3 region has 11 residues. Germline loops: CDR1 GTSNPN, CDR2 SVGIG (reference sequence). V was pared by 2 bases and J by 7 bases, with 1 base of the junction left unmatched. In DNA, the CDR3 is TGTGCCTGGAGTCGACAGGGTGAAGCTTTCTTT. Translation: CAWSRQGEAFF.

The CDR3 loop reads CASSAPDRDYTEAFF. The CDR3 DNA sequence: TGTGCCAGCAGTGCCCCGGACAGGGACTACACTGAAGCTTTCTTT. The chain has TRBV25-1 and TRBJ1-1, with 8 bases aligning to TRBD1. CDR3 length equals 15 residues. The trim removed 4 bases at V and 3 bases at J, leaving 7 bases unmatched. Germline V gene data show CDR1 as MGHDK and CDR2 as SYGVNS.

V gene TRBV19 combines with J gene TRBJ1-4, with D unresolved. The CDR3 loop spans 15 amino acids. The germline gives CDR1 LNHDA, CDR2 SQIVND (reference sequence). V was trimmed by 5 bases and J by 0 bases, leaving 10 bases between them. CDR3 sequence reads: CASSWPGPTNEKLFF. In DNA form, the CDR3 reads TGTGCCAGTAGTTGGCCGGGTCCAACTAATGAAAAACTGTTTTTT.

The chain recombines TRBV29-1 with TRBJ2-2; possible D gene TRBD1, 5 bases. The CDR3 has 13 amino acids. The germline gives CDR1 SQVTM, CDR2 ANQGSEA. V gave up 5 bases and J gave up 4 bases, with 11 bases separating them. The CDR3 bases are TGCAGCGTTTGGAGTAGGGGCACCGGGGAGCTGTTTTTT. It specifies CSVWSRGTGELFF.

The CDR3 loop is CASSERRGGFTDTQYF. CDR3 sequence (DNA): TGTGCCAGCAGTGAGAGGCGGGGGGGATTCACAGATACGCAGTATTTT. The J gene is TRBJ2-3, the V gene TRBV6-1, with 9 bases lining up with TRBD2. Germline V gives CDR1 MNHNS, CDR2 SASEGT. V dropped 3 bases and J dropped 2; count of bases not matched to a gene: 6. The CDR3 contains 16 residues.

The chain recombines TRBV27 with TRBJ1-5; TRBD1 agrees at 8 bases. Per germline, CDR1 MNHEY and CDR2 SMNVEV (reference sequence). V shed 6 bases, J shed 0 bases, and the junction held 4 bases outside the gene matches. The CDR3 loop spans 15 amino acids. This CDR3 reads CASRKQGGSNQPQHF. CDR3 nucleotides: TGTGCCAGCAGAAAACAGGGGGGTAGCAATCAGCCCCAGCATTTT.

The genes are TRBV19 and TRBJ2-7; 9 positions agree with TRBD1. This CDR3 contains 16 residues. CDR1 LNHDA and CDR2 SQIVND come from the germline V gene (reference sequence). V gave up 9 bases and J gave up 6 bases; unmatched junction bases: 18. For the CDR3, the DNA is TGTGCCAGCAGCTCGAACTTAGGGACAGGGAAGATCGAGCAGTACTTC. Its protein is CASSSNLGTGKIEQYF.

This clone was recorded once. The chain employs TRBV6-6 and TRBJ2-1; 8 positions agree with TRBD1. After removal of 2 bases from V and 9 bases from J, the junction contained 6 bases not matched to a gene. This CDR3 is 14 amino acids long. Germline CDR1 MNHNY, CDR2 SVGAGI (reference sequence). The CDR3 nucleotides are TGTGCCAGCAGTTACGGGCAGGGGGCTGGTGAGCAGTTCTTC. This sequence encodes CASSYGQGAGEQFF.

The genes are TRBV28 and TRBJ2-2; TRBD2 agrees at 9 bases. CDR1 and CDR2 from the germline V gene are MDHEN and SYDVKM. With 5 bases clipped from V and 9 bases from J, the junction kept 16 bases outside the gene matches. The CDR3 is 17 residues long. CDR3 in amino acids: CASSTGIAGVQSRELFF. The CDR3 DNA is TGTGCCAGCAGTACGGGGATAGCGGGAGTTCAGTCGAGGGAGCTGTTTTTT. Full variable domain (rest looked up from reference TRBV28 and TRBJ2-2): DVKVTQSSRYLVKRTGEKVFLECVQDMDHENMFWYRQDPGLGLRLIYFSYDVKMKEKGDIPEGYSVSREKKERFSLILESASTNQTSMYLCASSTGIAGVQSRELFFGEGSRLTVL.

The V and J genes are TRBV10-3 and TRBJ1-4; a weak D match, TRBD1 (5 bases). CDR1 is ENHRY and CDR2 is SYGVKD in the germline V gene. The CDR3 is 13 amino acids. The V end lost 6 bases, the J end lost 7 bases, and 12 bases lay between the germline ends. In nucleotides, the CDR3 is TGTGCCATCAGAGGGGTTGGGGCTGAAAAACTGTTTTTT. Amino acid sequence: CAIRGVGAEKLFF.

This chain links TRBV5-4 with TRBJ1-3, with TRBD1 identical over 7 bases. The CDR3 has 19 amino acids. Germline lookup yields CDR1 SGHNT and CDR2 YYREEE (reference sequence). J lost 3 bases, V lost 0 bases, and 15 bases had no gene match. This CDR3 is CASSLGRQGRFMYGNTIYF. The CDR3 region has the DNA TGTGCCAGCAGCTTGGGCCGACAGGGTCGGTTTATGTATGGAAACACCATATATTTT. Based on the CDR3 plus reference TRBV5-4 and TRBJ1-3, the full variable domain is ETGVTQSPTHLIKTRGQQVTLRCSSQSGHNTVSWYQQALGQGPQFIFQYYREEENGRGNFPPRFSGLQFPNYSSELNVNALELDDSALYLCASSLGRQGRFMYGNTIYFGEGSWLTVV.

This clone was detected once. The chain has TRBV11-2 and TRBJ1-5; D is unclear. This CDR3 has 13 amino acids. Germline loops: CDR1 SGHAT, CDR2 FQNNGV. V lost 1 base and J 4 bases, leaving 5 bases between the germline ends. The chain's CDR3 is CASSLAPNQPQHF. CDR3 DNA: TGTGCCAGCAGCTTAGCCCCAAATCAGCCCCAGCATTTT.

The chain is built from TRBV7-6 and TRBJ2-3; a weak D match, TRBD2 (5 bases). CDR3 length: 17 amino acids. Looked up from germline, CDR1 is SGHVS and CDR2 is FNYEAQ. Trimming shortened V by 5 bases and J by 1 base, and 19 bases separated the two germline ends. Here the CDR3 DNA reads TGTGCCAGCAGCCAGATCTCTGCGGGTTGGGGCACAGATACGCAGTATTTT. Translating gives CASSQISAGWGTDTQYF.

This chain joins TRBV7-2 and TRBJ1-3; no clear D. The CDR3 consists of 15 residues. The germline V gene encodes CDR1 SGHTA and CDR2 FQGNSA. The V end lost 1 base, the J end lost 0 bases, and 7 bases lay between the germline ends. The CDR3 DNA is TGTGCCAGCAGCTTAGGCCCGAGCTCTGGAAACACCATATATTTT. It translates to CASSLGPSSGNTIYF. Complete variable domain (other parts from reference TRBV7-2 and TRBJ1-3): GAGVSQSPSNKVTEKGKDVELRCDPISGHTALYWYRQSLGQGLEFLIYFQGNSAPDKSGLPSDRFSAERTGGSVSTLTIQRTQQEDSAVYLCASSLGPSSGNTIYFGEGSWLTVV.

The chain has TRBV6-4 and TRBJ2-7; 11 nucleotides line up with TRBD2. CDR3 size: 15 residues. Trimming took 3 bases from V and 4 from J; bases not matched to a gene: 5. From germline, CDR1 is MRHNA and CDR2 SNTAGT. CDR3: CASSERASGRYEQYF. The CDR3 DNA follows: TGTGCCAGCAGTGAAAGGGCTAGCGGGAGGTACGAGCAGTACTTC.

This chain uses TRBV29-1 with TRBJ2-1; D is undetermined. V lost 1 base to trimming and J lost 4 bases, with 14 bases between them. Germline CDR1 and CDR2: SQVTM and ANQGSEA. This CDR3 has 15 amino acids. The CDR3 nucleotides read TGCAGCGTTGAAGTTGGCTTTCGATTATACAATGAGCAGTTCTTC. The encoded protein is CSVEVGFRLYNEQFF.

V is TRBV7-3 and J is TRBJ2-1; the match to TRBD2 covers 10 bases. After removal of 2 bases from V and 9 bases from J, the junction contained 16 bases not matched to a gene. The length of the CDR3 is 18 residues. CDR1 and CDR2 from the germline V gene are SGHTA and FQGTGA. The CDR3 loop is CASSLFPSGGSTPGEQFF. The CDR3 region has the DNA TGTGCCAGCAGCTTATTCCCTAGCGGGGGAAGTACACCGGGTGAGCAGTTCTTC.

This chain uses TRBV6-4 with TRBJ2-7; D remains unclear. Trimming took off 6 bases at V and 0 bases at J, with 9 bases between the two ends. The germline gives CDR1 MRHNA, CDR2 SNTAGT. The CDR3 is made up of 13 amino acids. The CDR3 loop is CASSSRYSYEQYF. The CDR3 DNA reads TGTGCCAGCAGCTCCAGGTACTCCTACGAGCAGTACTTC.

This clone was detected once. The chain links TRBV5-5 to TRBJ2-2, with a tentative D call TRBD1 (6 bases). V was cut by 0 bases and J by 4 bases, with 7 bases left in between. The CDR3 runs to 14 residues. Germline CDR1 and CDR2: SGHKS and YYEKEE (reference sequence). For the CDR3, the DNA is TGTGCCAGCAGCTTGGCAGGGGTCACCGGGGAGCTGTTTTTT. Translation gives CASSLAGVTGELFF.

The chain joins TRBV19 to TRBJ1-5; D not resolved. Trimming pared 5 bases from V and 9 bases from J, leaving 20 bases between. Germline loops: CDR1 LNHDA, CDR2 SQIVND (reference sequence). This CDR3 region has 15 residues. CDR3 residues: CASSPPGLQSWPQHF. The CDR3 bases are TGTGCCAGTAGTCCCCCGGGGTTGCAATCGTGGCCCCAGCATTTT.

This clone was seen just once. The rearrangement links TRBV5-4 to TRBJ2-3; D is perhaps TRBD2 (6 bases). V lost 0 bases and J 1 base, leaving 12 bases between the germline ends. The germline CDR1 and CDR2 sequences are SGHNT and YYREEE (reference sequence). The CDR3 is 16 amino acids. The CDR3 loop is CASSLVAAGGTDTQYF. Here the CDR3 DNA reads TGTGCCAGCAGCTTGGTGGCAGCGGGTGGCACAGATACGCAGTATTTT.